This T cell receptor (beta chain) was obtained from a study of graft-versus-host responses after intestinal transplantation. The overall study: Grafts that recipients had were multivisceral, liver-intestinal, or isolated intestinal transplants.

In germline, CDR1 is SGHVS, CDR2 FQNEAQ. V was shortened by 4 bases and J by 0 bases, with 13 bases between the two germline ends. The length of the CDR3 is 16 residues. This table comes from immunoSEQ multiplex PCR, and its TCRdb copy is limited to in-frame clones, with some not included. The table lists over 100,000 clones, around 96% of them singletons. This clone has a single count. The antigen is undetermined. This specimen consisted of unstimulated CD8+ T cells sorted from spleen or lymph node cells, obtained before intestinal transplant. This rearrangement joins TRBV7-8 to TRBJ2-4, with D possibly TRBD2 on 5 matching bases. This TCR was recovered from a human donor who received an intestinal transplant. The CDR3 sequence: CASSSTPGLAKNIQYF. The CDR3, as DNA: TGTGCCAGCAGCTCCACACCTGGACTAGCCAAAAACATTCAGTACTTC.